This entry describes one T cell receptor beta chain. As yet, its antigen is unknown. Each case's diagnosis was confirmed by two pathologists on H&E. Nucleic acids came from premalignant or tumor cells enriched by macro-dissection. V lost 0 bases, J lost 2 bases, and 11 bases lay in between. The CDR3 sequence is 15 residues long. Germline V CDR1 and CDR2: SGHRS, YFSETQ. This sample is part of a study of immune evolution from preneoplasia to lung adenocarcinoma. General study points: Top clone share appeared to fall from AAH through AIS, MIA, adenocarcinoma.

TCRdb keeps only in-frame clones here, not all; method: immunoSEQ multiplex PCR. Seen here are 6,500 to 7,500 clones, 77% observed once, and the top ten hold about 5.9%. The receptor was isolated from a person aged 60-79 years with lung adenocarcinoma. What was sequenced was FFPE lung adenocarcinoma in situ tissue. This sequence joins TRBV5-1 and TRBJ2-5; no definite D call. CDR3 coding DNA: TGCGCCAGCAGCTTGGAGGGTAGGCAGCAAGAGACCCAGTACTTC. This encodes CASSLEGRQQETQYF.